This T cell receptor beta chain was captured in a study of identical twins. A universal primer site arose from template switching, and cDNA bore unique molecular identifiers. Each CDR3 protein gets one entry after TCRdb re-called the 5' RACE reads with MiXCR. The data show roughly 490,000 distinct CDR3 sequences, approximately 14% seen once. V lost 4 bases, J lost 6 bases, and 19 bases lay in between. Germline V gives CDR1 SQVTM, CDR2 ANQGSEA. The CDR3 contains 14 residues. This sample was shared with a second study, whose subject was yellow fever vaccine responses in identical twins.

The J gene is TRBJ2-7, the V gene TRBV29-1; tentatively, D is TRBD1 or TRBD2 (6 bases each). This receptor was identified in a woman under 30 in good health. The sequencing sample was made of CD4+ T cells sorted from blood. DNA for the CDR3: TGCAGCGTTGTTCTGGGCCAAGGGGGAGGCGAGCAGTACTTC. The encoded protein is CSVVLGQGGGEQYF.